A single sample is the source of the 20 T cell receptor beta chains below, sequenced in a study of T cell responses to AZD1222 COVID-19 vaccine. Profiling relied on immunoSEQ multiplex PCR, and the TCRdb table lists in-frame clones only, not all of them. The sample lists roughly 120,000 clones, 92% occurring once. The input for sequencing was peripheral blood, taken 28 days after the second AZD1222 dose. The receptor source for this set is an adult who received the AZD1222 COVID-19 vaccine.

The rearrangement links TRBV27 to TRBJ2-2, with 9 positions matching TRBD1. Germline V CDR1 and CDR2: MNHEY, SMNVEV (reference sequence). This CDR3 is 16 amino acids long. V lost 2 bases to trimming and J lost 5 bases; unmatched junction nucleotides: 6. Written as DNA, the CDR3 is TGTGCCAGCAGTTTACTACAGGGGGCGCGTACCGGGGAGCTGTTTTTT. Encoded protein: CASSLLQGARTGELFF.

The gene calls are TRBV28 and TRBJ2-3, with D hard to call. The germline gives CDR1 MDHEN, CDR2 SYDVKM. This CDR3 spans 14 amino acids. V dropped 4 bases and J dropped 0 bases, with 8 bases sitting between them. The CDR3: CASSSIGSTDTQYF. CDR3 DNA: TGTGCCAGCAGTTCGATCGGGAGCACAGATACGCAGTATTTT.

This rearrangement joins TRBV24-1 to TRBJ2-1; no firm D call. The CDR3 runs to 14 residues. Per germline, CDR1 KGHDR and CDR2 SFDVKD. Trimming cost V 1 base and J 5 bases, with 8 bases left between them. The CDR3 DNA reads as TGTGCCACCAGTGATTTAGGCGGCAACAATGAGCAGTTCTTC. The encoded protein is CATSDLGGNNEQFF.

The chain uses TRBV5-6 and TRBJ1-1; D perhaps matches TRBD1 (6 bases). There are 16 residues in the CDR3. Germline CDR1 SGHDT, CDR2 YYEEEE. The V gene lost 1 base and the J gene lost 2 bases, with 15 bases spanning the gap. CDR3 residues: CASSLLEQGENTEAFF. DNA of the CDR3: TGTGCCAGCAGCTTGTTGGAACAGGGCGAAAACACTGAAGCTTTCTTT.

The chain combines TRBV10-1 with TRBJ2-5; D is possibly TRBD1 (6 bases). There are 15 residues in the CDR3. Germline CDR1 and CDR2: WNHNN and SYGVQD (reference sequence). The V gene lost 6 bases and the J gene lost 0 bases, with 14 bases spanning the gap. The CDR3: CASSFTRTDQETQYF. DNA for the CDR3: TGCGCCAGCAGCTTCACCCGGACAGACCAAGAGACCCAGTACTTC.

The rearrangement uses TRBV7-2 and TRBJ2-7, with TRBD2 matching 10 bases. V shed 3 bases and J 4 bases; nucleotides not matched to a gene: 3. Germline V gene data show CDR1 as SGHTA and CDR2 as FQGNSA. The CDR3 consists of 14 residues. DNA for the CDR3: TGTGCCAGCAGCTTCCTAGCGGGAGAGTACGAGCAGTACTTC. Residues: CASSFLAGEYEQYF. The full variable domain, its missing parts supplied by reference TRBV7-2 and TRBJ2-7, is GAGVSQSPSNKVTEKGKDVELRCDPISGHTALYWYRQSLGQGLEFLIYFQGNSAPDKSGLPSDRFSAERTGGSVSTLTIQRTQQEDSAVYLCASSFLAGEYEQYFGPGTRLTVT.

This clone occurred a few times. The rearrangement joins TRBV11-2 to TRBJ1-1; D uncertain. In germline, CDR1 is SGHAT, CDR2 FQNNGV. This CDR3 is built from 13 residues. Trimming stripped 2 bases from V and 4 bases from J, with 8 bases between. The CDR3 is CASSLRLGTEAFF. The CDR3 DNA reads as TGTGCCAGCAGCTTACGGCTTGGCACTGAAGCTTTCTTT.

This clone showed up just a few times. The chain links TRBV7-9 to TRBJ2-2; 7 bases map to TRBD1. The CDR3 runs 17 residues. The V segment lost 4 bases and the J segment 4 bases; nucleotides outside the gene matches: 12. Germline V gene sequence: CDR1 SEHNR, CDR2 FQNEAQ (reference sequence). DNA of the CDR3: TGTGCCAGCAGCTCCCCCCGAGGGGGCTCGAGCACCGGGGAGCTGTTTTTT. As protein: CASSSPRGGSSTGELFF. The whole variable domain, filled in from reference TRBV7-9 and TRBJ2-2, reads DTGVSQNPRHKITKRGQNVTFRCDPISEHNRLYWYRQTLGQGPEFLTYFQNEAQLEKSRLLSDRFSAERPKGSFSTLEIQRTEQGDSAMYLCASSSPRGGSSTGELFFGEGSRLTVL.

The V and J genes are TRBV27 and TRBJ2-7; 9 bases agree with TRBD1. Losses at the gene ends were 5 bases for V and 3 bases for J; bases not matched to a gene: 5. This CDR3 region has 14 residues. Germline V CDR1 and CDR2: MNHEY, SMNVEV (reference sequence). This CDR3 is CASSAGTGNYEQYF. CDR3 bases: TGTGCCAGCAGTGCCGGGACAGGGAACTACGAGCAGTACTTC.

The V and J genes are TRBV6-5 and TRBJ1-1, with 9 bases lining up with TRBD1. Germline V lookup: CDR1 MNHEY, CDR2 SVGAGI. This CDR3 is built from 15 residues. The V and J ends lost 7 bases and 4 bases, in that order; junction bases with no gene match: 10. The CDR3 here is CASTGTGSTGTEAFF. In DNA, the CDR3 is TGTGCCAGCACCGGGACAGGGAGTACGGGCACTGAAGCTTTCTTT.

The rearrangement links TRBV6-5 to TRBJ1-2; tentative D call: TRBD1 (5 bases). CDR3 length: 14 residues. Trimming took off 9 bases at V and 2 bases at J, with 16 bases between the two ends. The germline CDR1 and CDR2 sequences are MNHEY and SVGAGI. CDR3 in amino acids: CASTIDSLNYGYTF. The DNA of the CDR3 is TGTGCCAGTACGATTGACAGCCTGAACTATGGCTACACCTTC.

This sequence joins TRBV7-9 and TRBJ1-1, with TRBD1 as a possible D gene (5 bases). V was pared by 1 base and J by 4 bases, with 10 bases between. The CDR3 runs 14 residues. The germline V gene has CDR1 SEHNR and CDR2 FQNEAQ (reference sequence). The CDR3 DNA sequence: TGTGCCAGCAGCTTAGGCCGGAGGGGCACTGAAGCTTTCTTT. Translating gives CASSLGRRGTEAFF.

V is TRBV28 and J is TRBJ2-7, with D perhaps TRBD1 or TRBD2 (5 bases each). The V gene lost 5 bases and the J gene lost 4 bases, with 18 bases spanning the gap. Germline V gene sequence: CDR1 MDHEN, CDR2 SYDVKM. CDR3 length equals 15 residues. CDR3 nucleotides: TGTGCCAGCAGTCCCAGGGAGCCCCTGCCGTACGAGCAGTACTTC. Protein product: CASSPREPLPYEQYF.

The gene calls are TRBV7-8 and TRBJ2-7; D is perhaps TRBD2 (6 bases). Germline V gene sequence: CDR1 SGHVS, CDR2 FQNEAQ. V lost 5 bases, J lost 5 bases, and 19 bases lay in between. CDR3 length: 15 residues. The CDR3 DNA is TGTGCCAGCAGCCCGAAACGACTAGTCCCTAACGAGCAGTACTTC. This gives the protein CASSPKRLVPNEQYF.

This chain connects TRBV7-2 to TRBJ2-3; 14 bases map to TRBD2. The germline V gene encodes CDR1 SGHTA and CDR2 FQGNSA. The CDR3 covers 16 residues. Trimming took 5 bases from V and 3 from J; bases not matched to a gene: 4. The CDR3 is CASSLRTSGRTDTQYF. In nucleotides, the CDR3 is TGTGCCAGCAGCCTGAGGACTAGCGGGAGGACAGATACGCAGTATTTT. Combining the CDR3 with reference TRBV7-2 and TRBJ2-3 gives the whole variable domain GAGVSQSPSNKVTEKGKDVELRCDPISGHTALYWYRQSLGQGLEFLIYFQGNSAPDKSGLPSDRFSAERTGGSVSTLTIQRTQQEDSAVYLCASSLRTSGRTDTQYFGPGTRLTVL.

This chain uses TRBV27 with TRBJ1-1; possibly TRBD1 for D (5 bases). Germline values: CDR1 MNHEY, CDR2 SMNVEV (reference sequence). Trimming pared 6 bases from V and 3 bases from J, leaving 17 bases between. The CDR3 extends over 15 amino acids. CDR3 sequence (DNA): TGTGCCAGCAGGAGGGGTTTAAGGTTTTACACTGAAGCTTTCTTT. Encoded protein: CASRRGLRFYTEAFF.

This clone was seen once. The CDR3 DNA reads as TGTGCCAGCAGCTTATTAGCGACAGGGAAGTTCTTC. Translated, it gives CASSLLATGKFF. The gene calls are TRBV11-2 and TRBJ2-1; TRBD1 agrees at 7 bases. Trimming cost V 2 bases and J 14 bases; bases outside gene matches: 6. There are 12 residues in the CDR3. Germline-derived CDR1 and CDR2 are SGHAT and FQNNGV.

The count of this clone is one. The CDR3 region is CASSLSGWWSDTQYF. The DNA of the CDR3 is TGTGCCAGCAGTTTATCGGGATGGTGGTCAGATACGCAGTATTTT. V gene TRBV27 combines with J gene TRBJ2-3; D gene uncertain. This CDR3 has 15 amino acids. CDR1 is MNHEY and CDR2 is SMNVEV in the germline V gene (reference sequence). The V end was cut by 0 bases, the J end by 4 bases, with 11 bases between.

The rearrangement links TRBV10-3 to TRBJ2-7; the D gene could be TRBD1 or TRBD2 (5 bases each). The CDR3 extends over 15 amino acids. Germline CDR1 and CDR2: ENHRY and SYGVKD. Trimming left V 0 bases short and J 3 bases short, with 12 bases between. CDR3 DNA sequence: TGTGCCATCAGTGAGTCGATTGGGGGAATCTACGAGCAGTACTTC. Translation gives CAISESIGGIYEQYF.

The gene calls are TRBV12-3 or TRBV12-4 and TRBJ1-1; D gene unclear. Trimming left V 5 bases short and J 1 base short, with 8 bases between. This CDR3 region has 13 residues. This chain's CDR3 is CASSRQTNTEAFF. The CDR3 coding sequence is TGTGCCAGCAGTCGCCAAACGAACACTGAAGCTTTCTTT.